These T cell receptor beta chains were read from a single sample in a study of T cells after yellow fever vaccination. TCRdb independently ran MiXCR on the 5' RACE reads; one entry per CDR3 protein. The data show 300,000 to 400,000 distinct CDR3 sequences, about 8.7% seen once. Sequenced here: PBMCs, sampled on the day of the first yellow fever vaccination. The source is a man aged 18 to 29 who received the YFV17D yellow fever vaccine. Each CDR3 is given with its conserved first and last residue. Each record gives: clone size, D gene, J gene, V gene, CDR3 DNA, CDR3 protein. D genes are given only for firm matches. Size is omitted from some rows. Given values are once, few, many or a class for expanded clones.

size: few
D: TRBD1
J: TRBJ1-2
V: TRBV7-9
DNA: TGTGCCAGCAGGGCCAGGACAGGGGTTGGCTACACCTTC
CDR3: CASRARTGVGYTF

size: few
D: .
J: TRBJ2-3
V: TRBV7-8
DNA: TGTGCCAGCAGCTCCCGGACTCCCCGGCCGACAGATACGCAGTATTTT
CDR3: CASSSRTPRPTDTQYF

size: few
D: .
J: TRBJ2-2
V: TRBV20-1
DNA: TGCAGTGCTAGAAAAAGGGGGAGCACCGGGGAGCTGTTTTTT
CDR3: CSARKRGSTGELFF

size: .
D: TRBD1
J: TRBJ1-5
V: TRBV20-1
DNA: TGCTGTGCTAGAGCTTCGGGACAGGGGGCGGGCCAGCCCCAGCATTTT
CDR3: CCARASGQGAGQPQHF

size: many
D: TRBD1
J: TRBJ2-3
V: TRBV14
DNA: TGTGCCAGCAGCCAAACAGGGGCGAGCACAGATACGAAGTATTTT
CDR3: CASSQTGASTDTKYF

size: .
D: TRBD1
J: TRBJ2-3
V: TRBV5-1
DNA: TGCGCCAGCAGCGGGGGGACAGGGTGGCGCTCAGATACGCAGTATTTT
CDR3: CASSGGTGWRSDTQYF

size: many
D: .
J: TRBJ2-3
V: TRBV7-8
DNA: TGTGCCAGCAGCTTACAGGGCACAGATACGCAGTATTTT
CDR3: CASSLQGTDTQYF

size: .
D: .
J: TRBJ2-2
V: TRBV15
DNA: TGTGCCACCAGCAGAGAGAGGACAGACAACACCGGGGAGCTGTTTTTT
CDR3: CATSRERTDNTGELFF

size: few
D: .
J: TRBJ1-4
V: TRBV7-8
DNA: TGTGCCAGCAGCCCGAGGGACCCCGGGAAAAAACTGTTTTTT
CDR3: CASSPRDPGKKLFF

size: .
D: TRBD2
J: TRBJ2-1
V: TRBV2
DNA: TGTGCCAGCCAAGTAGGGCGGGGGGGCGTCTCTCCGTTCTTC
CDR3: CASQVGRGGVSPFF

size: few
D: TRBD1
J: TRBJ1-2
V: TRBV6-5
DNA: TGTGCCAGCAGTCACGGACAGGGACCCTATGGCTACACCTTC
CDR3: CASSHGQGPYGYTF